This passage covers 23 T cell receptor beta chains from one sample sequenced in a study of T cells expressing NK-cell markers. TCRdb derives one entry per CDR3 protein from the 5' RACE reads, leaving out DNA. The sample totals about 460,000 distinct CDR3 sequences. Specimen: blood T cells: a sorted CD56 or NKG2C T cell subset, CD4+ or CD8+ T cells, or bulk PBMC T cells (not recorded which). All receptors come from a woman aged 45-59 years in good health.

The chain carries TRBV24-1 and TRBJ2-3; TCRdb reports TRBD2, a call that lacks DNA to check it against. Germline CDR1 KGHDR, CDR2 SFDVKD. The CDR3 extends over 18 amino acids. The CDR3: CATSDRRASGRNTDTQYF.

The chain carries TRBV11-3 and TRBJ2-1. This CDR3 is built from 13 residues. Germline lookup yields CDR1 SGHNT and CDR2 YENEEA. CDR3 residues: CASSSYSQPEQFF.

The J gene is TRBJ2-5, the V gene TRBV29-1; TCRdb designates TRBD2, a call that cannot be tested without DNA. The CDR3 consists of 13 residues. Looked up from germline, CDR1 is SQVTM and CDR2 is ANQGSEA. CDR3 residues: CSVVHWREETQYF.

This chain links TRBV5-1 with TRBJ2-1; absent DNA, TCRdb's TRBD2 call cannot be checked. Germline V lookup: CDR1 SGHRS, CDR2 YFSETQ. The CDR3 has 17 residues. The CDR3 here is CASSLRELAGDDNEQFF. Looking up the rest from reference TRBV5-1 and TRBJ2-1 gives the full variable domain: KAGVTQTPRYLIKTRGQQVTLSCSPISGHRSVSWYQQTPGQGLQFLFEYFSETQRNKGNFPGRFSGRQFSNSRSEMNVSTLELGDSALYLCASSLRELAGDDNEQFFGPGTRLTVL.

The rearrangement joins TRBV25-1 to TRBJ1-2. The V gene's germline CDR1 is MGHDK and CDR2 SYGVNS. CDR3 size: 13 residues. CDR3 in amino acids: CASRGEVGYGYTF.

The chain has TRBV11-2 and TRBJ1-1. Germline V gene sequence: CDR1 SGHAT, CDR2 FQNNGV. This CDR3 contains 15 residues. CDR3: CASSSSPERGTEAFF. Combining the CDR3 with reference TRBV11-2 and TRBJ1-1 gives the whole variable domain EAGVAQSPRYKIIEKRQSVAFWCNPISGHATLYWYQQILGQGPKLLIQFQNNGVVDDSQLPKDRFSAERLKGVDSTLKIQPAKLEDSAVYLCASSSSPERGTEAFFGQGTRLTVV.

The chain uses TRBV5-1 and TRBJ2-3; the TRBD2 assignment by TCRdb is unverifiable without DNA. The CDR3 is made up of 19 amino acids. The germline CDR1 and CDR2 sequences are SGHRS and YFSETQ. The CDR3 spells CASRERSLAAATSTDTQYF.

CDR3 protein: CASSPRLAGVGFDEQFF. The rearrangement links TRBV7-9 to TRBJ2-1; TCRdb reports TRBD2, a call that lacks DNA to check it against. The CDR3 runs 17 residues. CDR1 SEHNR and CDR2 FQNEAQ come from the germline V gene (reference sequence).

This CDR3 reads CAIREGLAGLGDTQYF. The V and J genes are TRBV10-3 and TRBJ2-3; TCRdb gives TRBD2 as the D gene, but with no DNA this cannot be confirmed. The CDR3 runs to 16 residues. Germline V gives CDR1 ENHRY, CDR2 SYGVKD.

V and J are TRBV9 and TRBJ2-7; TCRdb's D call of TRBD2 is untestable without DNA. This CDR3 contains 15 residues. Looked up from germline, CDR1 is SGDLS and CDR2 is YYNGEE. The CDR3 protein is CASSAHIGTTGEQYF.

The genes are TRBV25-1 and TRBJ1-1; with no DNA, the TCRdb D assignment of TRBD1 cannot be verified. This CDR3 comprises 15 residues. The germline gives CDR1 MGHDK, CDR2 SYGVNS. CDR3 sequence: CASSADDRADTEAFF. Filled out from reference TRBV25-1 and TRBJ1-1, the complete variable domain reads EADIYQTPRYLVIGTGKKITLECSQTMGHDKMYWYQQDPGMELHLIHYSYGVNSTEKGDLSSESTVSRIRTEHFPLTLESARPSHTSQYLCASSADDRADTEAFFGQGTRLTVV.

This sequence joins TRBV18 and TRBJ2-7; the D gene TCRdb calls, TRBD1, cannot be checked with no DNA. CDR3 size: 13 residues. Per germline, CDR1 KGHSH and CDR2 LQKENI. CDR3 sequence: CASSPRTGHEQYF.

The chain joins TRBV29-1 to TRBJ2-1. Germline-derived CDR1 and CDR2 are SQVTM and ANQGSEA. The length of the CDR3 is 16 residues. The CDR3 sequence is CSVGGSNLGSYNEQFF.

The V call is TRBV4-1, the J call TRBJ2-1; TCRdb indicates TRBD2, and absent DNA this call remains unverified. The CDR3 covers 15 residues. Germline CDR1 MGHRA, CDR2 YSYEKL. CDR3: CASSQEDYADNEQFF.

Here the CDR3 reads CASSLLGQGKTQYF. The rearrangement links TRBV5-1 to TRBJ2-5; TCRdb's D call, TRBD1, is unchecked because there is no DNA. The CDR3 loop spans 14 amino acids. CDR1 and CDR2 from the germline V gene are SGHRS and YFSETQ.

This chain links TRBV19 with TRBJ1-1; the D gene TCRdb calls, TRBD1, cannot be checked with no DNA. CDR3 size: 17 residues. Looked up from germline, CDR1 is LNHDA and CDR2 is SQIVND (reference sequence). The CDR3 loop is CASSIPPGASTGTEAFF.

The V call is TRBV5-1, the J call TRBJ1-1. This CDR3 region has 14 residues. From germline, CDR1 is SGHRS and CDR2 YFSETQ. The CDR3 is CASTAEGMNTEAFF.

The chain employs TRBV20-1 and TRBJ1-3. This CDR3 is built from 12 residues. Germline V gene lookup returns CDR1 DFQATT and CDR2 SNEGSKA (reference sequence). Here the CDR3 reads CSARDPAGTIYF.

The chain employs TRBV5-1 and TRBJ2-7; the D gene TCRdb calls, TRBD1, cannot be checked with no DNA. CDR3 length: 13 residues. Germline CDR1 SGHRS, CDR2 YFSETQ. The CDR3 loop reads CASSPPGTAEQYF.

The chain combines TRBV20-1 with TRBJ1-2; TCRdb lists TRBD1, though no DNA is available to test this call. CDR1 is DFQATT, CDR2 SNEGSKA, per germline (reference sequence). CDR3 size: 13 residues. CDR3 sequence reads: CSARDSGPYGYTF.

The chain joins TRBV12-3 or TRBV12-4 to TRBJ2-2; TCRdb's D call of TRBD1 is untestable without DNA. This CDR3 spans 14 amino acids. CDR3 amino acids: CASSLGRDTGELFF.

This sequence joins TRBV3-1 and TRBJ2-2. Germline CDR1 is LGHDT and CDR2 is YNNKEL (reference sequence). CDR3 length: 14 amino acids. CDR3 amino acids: CASSQFVATGELFF. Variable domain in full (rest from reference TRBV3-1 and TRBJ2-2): DTAVSQTPKYLVTQMGNDKSIKCEQNLGHDTMYWYKQDSKKFLKIMFSYNNKELIINETVPNRFSPKSPDKAHLNLHINSLELGDSAVYFCASSQFVATGELFFGEGSRLTVL.

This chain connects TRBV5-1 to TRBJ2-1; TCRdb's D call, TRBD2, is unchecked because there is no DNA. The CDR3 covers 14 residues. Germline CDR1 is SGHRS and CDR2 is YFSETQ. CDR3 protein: CASSLGLVSNEQFF.